The 22 T cell receptor beta chains below were found in one sample sequenced in a study of cytomegalovirus exposure and HLA in healthy donors. The PCR contained 60 Vbeta and 13 Jbeta primers. The data were produced by immunoSEQ multiplex PCR, yet TCRdb's version contains in-frame clones alone and is incomplete. Here the sample spans more than 95,000 clones, 74% being singletons. Sequencing was performed on PBMCs. All receptors come from a woman between 45 and 60 years old in good health and CMV-seropositive.

V gene TRBV28 combines with J gene TRBJ1-2; 7 bases map to TRBD1. Germline loops: CDR1 MDHEN, CDR2 SYDVKM. J lost 8 bases, V lost 5 bases, and 5 bases had no gene match. The CDR3 has 12 amino acids. CDR3 loop: CASSRQGGGYTF. The CDR3 bases are TGTGCCAGCAGTCGACAGGGCGGAGGCTACACCTTC.

The rearrangement links TRBV2 to TRBJ1-5, with TRBD1 identical over 9 bases. Germline V gives CDR1 SNHLY, CDR2 FYNNEI. The V and J ends lost 6 bases and 4 bases, in that order; junction bases with no gene match: 10. This CDR3 region has 16 residues. The DNA of the CDR3 is TGTGCCAGCAGCGGGGGGTCAGGACAGGGGAATCAGCCCCAGCATTTT. Encoded protein: CASSGGSGQGNQPQHF.

This chain's CDR3 is CATSREGHRTGELFF. The CDR3 DNA sequence: TGTGCCACCAGCAGAGAGGGACACCGCACCGGGGAGCTGTTTTTT. This rearrangement joins TRBV15 to TRBJ2-2, with a possible D match to TRBD1 (6 bases). The CDR3 sequence is 15 residues long. The ends were cut back, 0 bases at V and 4 bases at J, with 9 bases in the middle. CDR1 and CDR2 from the germline V gene are LNHNV and YYDKDF (reference sequence).

CDR3 in amino acids: CASSSLGTSGETDTQYF. For the CDR3, the DNA is TGCGCCAGCAGCTCACTCGGGACTAGCGGGGAGACAGATACGCAGTATTTT. This chain joins TRBV5-1 and TRBJ2-3, with 13 bases aligning to TRBD2. V lost 3 bases, J lost 3 bases, and 7 bases stayed unmatched. The length of the CDR3 is 17 residues. Germline V gene data show CDR1 as SGHRS and CDR2 as YFSETQ. The variable domain in full, with the rest retrieved from reference TRBV5-1 and TRBJ2-3, is KAGVTQTPRYLIKTRGQQVTLSCSPISGHRSVSWYQQTPGQGLQFLFEYFSETQRNKGNFPGRFSGRQFSNSRSEMNVSTLELGDSALYLCASSSLGTSGETDTQYFGPGTRLTVL.

The V call is TRBV6-1, the J call TRBJ1-3, with D perhaps TRBD1 (5 bases). Trimming pared 2 bases from V and 4 bases from J, leaving 12 bases between. The length of the CDR3 is 15 residues. Germline V lookup: CDR1 MNHNS, CDR2 SASEGT. CDR3 nucleotide sequence: TGTGCCAGCAGTGAAAGGTTGGGGCCAGGAAACACCATATATTTT. Its protein product is CASSERLGPGNTIYF.

The chain is built from TRBV29-1 and TRBJ2-4; TRBD1 aligns across 8 bases. Germline values: CDR1 SQVTM, CDR2 ANQGSEA. The CDR3 has 17 amino acids. Losses at the gene ends were 7 bases for V and 0 bases for J; bases not matched to a gene: 14. The CDR3 DNA follows: TGCAGCGCTTTGTATTCCGGGACAGGATTAGCCAAAAACATTCAGTACTTC. Residues: CSALYSGTGLAKNIQYF.

The V gene is TRBV6-5, the J gene TRBJ1-1; a weak D match, TRBD1 (6 bases). CDR1 and CDR2 from the germline V gene are MNHEY and SVGAGI. V lost 5 bases, J lost 1 base, and 11 bases lay in between. This CDR3 spans 14 amino acids. CDR3 amino acids: CASSIRGKNTEAFF. CDR3 DNA: TGTGCCAGCAGTATCAGGGGAAAGAACACTGAAGCTTTCTTT.

V gene TRBV2 combines with J gene TRBJ2-3; TRBD2 aligns across 8 bases. The germline V gene encodes CDR1 SNHLY and CDR2 FYNNEI. This CDR3 is 13 amino acids long. The CDR3 reads CGGLEGLTDTQYF. DNA for the CDR3: TGTGGGGGACTAGAGGGGCTTACAGATACGCAGTATTTT.

The genes are TRBV7-9 and TRBJ2-7; TRBD1 aligns across 8 bases. CDR3 length: 16 amino acids. Germline CDR1 and CDR2: SEHNR and FQNEAQ (reference sequence). V trimming: 2 bases; J trimming: 5 bases; junction bases outside the gene matches: 11. The CDR3 coding sequence is TGTGCCAGCAGCTTAAGATCGGGACAGGTAACTCACGAGCAGTACTTC. Translating it yields CASSLRSGQVTHEQYF.

The chain carries TRBV4-1 and TRBJ2-7, with D maybe TRBD2 (5 bases). The CDR3 runs 16 residues. V dropped 0 bases and J dropped 1 base, with 13 bases sitting between them. Germline V lookup: CDR1 MGHRA, CDR2 YSYEKL. This chain's CDR3 is CASSQEYREVSYEQYF. DNA of the CDR3: TGCGCCAGCAGCCAAGAATACCGGGAAGTTTCCTACGAGCAGTACTTC.

The CDR3: CASSPTRTSGSQALSDTQYF. The CDR3, as DNA: TGTGCCAGCAGTCCAACTCGGACTAGCGGGAGTCAGGCGTTGTCGGATACGCAGTATTTT. The chain recombines TRBV28 with TRBJ2-3; 13 bases match TRBD2. Per germline, CDR1 MDHEN and CDR2 SYDVKM. V was pared by 5 bases and J by 6 bases, with 20 bases of the junction left unmatched. This CDR3 is 20 amino acids long. Full variable domain (remainder filled in from reference TRBV28 and TRBJ2-3): DVKVTQSSRYLVKRTGEKVFLECVQDMDHENMFWYRQDPGLGLRLIYFSYDVKMKEKGDIPEGYSVSREKKERFSLILESASTNQTSMYLCASSPTRTSGSQALSDTQYFGPGTRLTVL.

CDR3 DNA sequence: TGTGCCAGCAGCCATGGGCAAATCAATCAGCCCCAGCATTTT. It codes for CASSHGQINQPQHF. The chain joins TRBV7-9 to TRBJ1-5; no reliable D call. Per the germline V gene, CDR1 is SEHNR and CDR2 is FQNEAQ (reference sequence). The CDR3 length is 14 residues. V shed 5 bases and J shed 3 bases, with 11 bases lying between them.

J is TRBJ2-1 and V is TRBV19; 11 bases align to TRBD2. This CDR3 spans 18 amino acids. Germline V gene data show CDR1 as LNHDA and CDR2 as SQIVND (reference sequence). The J segment lost 0 bases and the V segment lost 3 bases, leaving 7 bases of the junction unmatched. The CDR3 here is CASSIVLAGGSSYNEQFF. Written as DNA, the CDR3 is TGTGCCAGTAGTATCGTTCTAGCGGGGGGAAGCTCCTACAATGAGCAGTTCTTC.

The chain combines TRBV2 with TRBJ1-2, with 8 positions matching TRBD1. CDR1 is SNHLY, CDR2 FYNNEI, per germline. V shed 5 bases and J 3 bases; nucleotides not matched to a gene: 2. The CDR3 sequence is 13 residues long. The CDR3 reads CASSSDRDYGYTF. The CDR3 region has the DNA TGTGCCAGCAGTTCGGACAGGGACTATGGCTACACCTTC.

This clone was seen only once. The chain combines TRBV28 with TRBJ2-7; possible D gene TRBD2, 5 bases. Trimming removed 3 bases at V and 4 bases at J, with 13 bases between. This CDR3 region has 14 residues. Germline V gene sequence: CDR1 MDHEN, CDR2 SYDVKM. The CDR3 DNA reads TGTGCCAGCAGTTTCTTGGGTAGCGCGTACGAGCAGTACTTC. Translated: CASSFLGSAYEQYF.

In DNA, the CDR3 is TGCGCCACCGCTGGAGGGAGGCAAGAGACCCAGTACTTC. This sequence encodes CATAGGRQETQYF. This sequence joins TRBV5-1 and TRBJ2-5; perhaps TRBD2 as D (6 bases). In germline, CDR1 is SGHRS, CDR2 YFSETQ. Trimming took off 9 bases at V and 2 bases at J, with 14 bases between the two ends. CDR3 size: 13 residues.

The rearrangement joins TRBV4-1 to TRBJ2-2, with 10 bases matching TRBD2. Germline CDR1 is MGHRA and CDR2 is YSYEKL. After removal of 0 bases from V and 5 bases from J, the junction contained 3 bases not matched to a gene. This CDR3 contains 16 residues. For the CDR3, the DNA is TGCGCCAGCAGCCAAGATCCGGGACTAGCGACCGGGGAGCTGTTTTTT. It translates to CASSQDPGLATGELFF.

The genes are TRBV4-1 and TRBJ1-2; perhaps TRBD1 as D (5 bases). The V end was cut by 1 base, the J end by 2 bases, with 5 bases between. The V gene's germline CDR1 is MGHRA and CDR2 YSYEKL. The CDR3 loop spans 13 amino acids. CDR3 region: CASSQGQNYGYTF. For the CDR3, the DNA is TGCGCCAGCAGCCAAGGACAGAACTATGGCTACACCTTC.

V gene TRBV10-3 combines with J gene TRBJ2-2; TRBD2 might be the D (6 bases). This CDR3 is 13 amino acids long. V lost 6 bases, J lost 4 bases, and 9 bases lay in between. The germline CDR1 and CDR2 sequences are ENHRY and SYGVKD. The CDR3 coding sequence is TGTGCCATCAGGGACTACAGCACCGGGGAGCTGTTTTTT. It specifies CAIRDYSTGELFF.

With respect to this clone: This sample also contains other DNA sequences that code for the same CDR3. V gene TRBV19 combines with J gene TRBJ2-7; TRBD2 matches 8 bases. The CDR3 extends over 15 amino acids. The germline V gene has CDR1 LNHDA and CDR2 SQIVND (reference sequence). After removal of 3 bases from V and 2 bases from J, the junction contained 6 bases not matched to a gene. The CDR3 DNA is TGTGCCAGTAGTATTGGAGTAGCGGGGCCCTACGAGCAGTACTTC. Translating gives CASSIGVAGPYEQYF.

This clone occurred once. The rearrangement uses TRBV7-9 and TRBJ1-6, with a possible D match to TRBD1 (5 bases). This CDR3 is built from 15 residues. V dropped 1 base and J dropped 9 bases, with 13 bases sitting between them. Germline assignment: CDR1 SEHNR and CDR2 FQNEAQ (reference sequence). The CDR3 bases are TGTGCCAGCAGCTTAGGTGTGCAGGGAGGTTCACCCCTCCACTTT. Translation gives CASSLGVQGGSPLHF.

The chain is built from TRBV21-1 and TRBJ1-1; the table's TRBD1 call for D was not verified on the DNA. TRBV21-1 is recorded as a pseudogene. This CDR3 spans 14 amino acids. The CDR3 bases are TGTGCCAGCAGAGTTACAGGGGTGAACACTGAAGCTTTCTTT. This codes for CASRVTGVNTEAFF.